A selection of T cell receptor beta chains follows, all from one sample in a study of blood T cell repertoires in COVID-19. Sequenced by immunoSEQ multiplex PCR; TCRdb stores in-frame clones only, minus some. The table records about 24,000 clones, 85% to 90% of them present only once. The material sequenced was peripheral blood. All receptors come from a man aged 65 to 79 with COVID-19, enrolled during active disease. The CDR3 runs from the conserved cysteine through the conserved F or W. Each record gives: J gene, V gene, CDR3 protein.

TRBJ2-2	TRBV5-1	CASSSSGTSGAGELFF
TRBJ2-5	TRBV19	CASSIGTSGIETQYF
TRBJ1-6	TRBV11-2	CASSLGAGYSPLHF
TRBJ1-1	TRBV19	CASSLSPGTNTEAFF
TRBJ2-5	TRBV20-1	CSATFQETQYF
TRBJ2-1	TRBV6-5	CASSSRDIVNEQFF
TRBJ1-6	TRBV19	CASSNDRGNSPLHF
TRBJ1-4	TRBV30	CALRKFVRGNEKLFF
TRBJ1-3	TRBV18	CASSRFQGEISGNTIYF
TRBJ2-1	TRBV16	CASSQSSGNEQFF
TRBJ2-2	TRBV7-6	CASSSSGGVDTGELFF
TRBJ1-1	TRBV7-9	CASSLDGFEAFF
TRBJ2-7	TRBV27	CASKPRTGASYEQYF
TRBJ1-6	TRBV5-1	CASSLDLGQGNSPLHF
TRBJ2-2	TRBV6-5	CASRRGASGLGELFF
TRBJ2-1	TRBV5-1	CASSLTYSSYNEQFF
TRBJ2-1	TRBV7-8	CASSGSGRAMNEQFF
TRBJ1-2	TRBV5-8	CASSLGFSLNYGYTF
TRBJ2-1	TRBV2	CASRAGLSYNEQFF
TRBJ1-3	TRBV9	CASSVGGTVGNTIYF
TRBJ1-1	TRBV10-3	CAISEFLPLEAFF
TRBJ1-1	TRBV7-9	CASSLGLGQGRDTEAFF
TRBJ1-6	TRBV7-6	CASSLAWVGTPLHF
TRBJ1-5	TRBV4-2	CASSQESLGPPFYSNQPQHF
TRBJ1-5	TRBV6-5	CASRQQGPASQPQHF
TRBJ2-3	TRBV9	CASSPADRQTSTDTQYF
TRBJ2-3	TRBV27	CASSFLGQEGTDTQYF
TRBJ2-7	TRBV20-1	CSASRWTSDTYEQYF
TRBJ2-7	TRBV12-3/TRBV12-4	CASSINRVGEQYF
TRBJ1-6	TRBV9	CASSVEPPGRVCYSPLHF
TRBJ2-7	TRBV2	CASSRTGFSYEQYF
TRBJ1-4	TRBV19	CAKEFSTNEKLFF
TRBJ1-5	TRBV7-2	CASSLARNQPQHF
TRBJ2-3	TRBV5-1	CASSLPVVGSTDTQYF
TRBJ2-7	TRBV6-5	CASSPRQPTWEQYF
TRBJ2-5	TRBV2	CASSKGQGVWGQETQYF
TRBJ1-1	TRBV3-1/TRBV3-2	CASSPILGRLNTEAFF
TRBJ1-1	TRBV6-5	CASSRRQGDGEAFF
TRBJ2-1	TRBV29-1	CSAAGGGNEQFF
TRBJ2-1	TRBV2	CASRGGNNEQFF
TRBJ1-2	TRBV4-2	CASSQAPMQGNYGYTF
TRBJ2-4	TRBV19	CASKGQGSKNIQYF
TRBJ2-7	TRBV16	CASSQRGTGPYEQYF
TRBJ2-7	TRBV7-9	CASSYDIPYEQYF
TRBJ2-3	TRBV5-5	CASPGKGPTDTQYF
TRBJ1-2	TRBV5-6	CASSPWWAKNIYGYTF
TRBJ1-5	TRBV6-5	CASSYDRGNQPQHF
TRBJ1-2	TRBV7-9	CASSSSGGKANYGYTF
TRBJ2-1	TRBV12-5	CASGLVLGGRAGNEQFF
TRBJ2-1	TRBV6-5	CASTPGGAFYNEQFF
TRBJ2-7	TRBV7-9	CASSGQGASYEQYF
TRBJ2-7	TRBV2	CATTGTGEQYF